This T cell receptor (beta chain) was captured by sequencing in a study of radiation and T cells in renal cell carcinoma. Findings and caveats of the study: Compared with controls, irradiated tumors had more, larger dominant CDR3 motifs.

This CDR3 is built from 15 residues. With 3 bases clipped from V and 1 base from J, the junction kept 8 bases outside the gene matches. Germline V CDR1 and CDR2: GTSNPN, SVGIG (reference sequence). Profiling relied on immunoSEQ multiplex PCR, and the TCRdb table lists in-frame clones only, not all of them. The sample includes some 14,000 clones, 57% of them seen just once. Treatment: treatment-naive control, cytoreductive nephrectomy. Controls included a handful of female and fewer than twelve male donors, resected 2011 to 2014. A word on this clone: Its antigen is not identified.

The TCR comes from a man between 45 and 60 years old with renal cell carcinoma. This chain connects TRBV30 to TRBJ1-1; 7 bases are shared with TRBD1. Sequencing was performed on tumor tissue, taken from a patient whose treatment was nephrectomy without radiotherapy. The CDR3 reads CAWRGRGGANTEAFF. CDR3 nucleotides: TGTGCCTGGAGAGGACGAGGGGGCGCGAACACTGAAGCTTTCTTT.